This TCR beta chain originates from a study of blood T cell repertoires in COVID-19. Per the authors' pipeline: Amplified reference gene primers provided the basis for estimating nucleated cell counts. Profiled with immunoSEQ multiplex PCR; TCRdb holds only in-frame clones, not every one. From that table come the V and J calls and clone size; the DNA was used to work out D and trimming. The sample contains about 200,000 clones, 85% of which appear only once. In Cohort 3, a recovered donor had either two negative PCRs, clearance, or symptom resolution. V was pared by 2 bases and J by 5 bases, with 12 bases of the junction left unmatched. This CDR3 is built from 16 residues. Germline V gene data show CDR1 as MNHNS and CDR2 as SASEGT.

This chain joins TRBV6-1 and TRBJ2-7, with 7 bases that match TRBD2. The source is a man aged 40-55 years who had recovered from COVID-19. The sequenced sample consisted of PBMCs or T cells enriched from blood (not recorded which). The CDR3 loop is CASSELPSGWVDEQYF. The CDR3 DNA reads TGTGCCAGCAGTGAACTTCCTAGCGGTTGGGTTGACGAGCAGTACTTC.